This TCR beta chain emerged from a study of blood T cell repertoires in COVID-19 (dated by TCRdb to 2020 to 2022). At the level of the whole study: Samples from collaborators originated in the United States, Italy and Spain and spanned both the acute and convalescent phases of COVID-19. The prospective study material was composed of cDNA or gDNA derived from T cells, B-cell-depleted T cells, or PBMCs. The dataset comprised deeply sampled blood TCRbeta repertoires from subjects exposed to, actively infected with, or recovered from COVID-19. The repertoires were released in a freely available public database meant as a resource for research on the immune response to SARS-CoV-2. The samples were drawn from the first 160 participants of the ongoing ImmuneRACE study and from over a thousand subjects provided by 6 global collaborators. A de-identified subject ID, COVID-19 status, age in years and sex were almost always included in the sample metadata. Where available, HLA class I and class II types were taken from metadata supplied by the sample provider and were not determined by assay-based typing.

In Seattle, one collaborating source enrolled patients while the infection was active and tracked those patients longitudinally over the course of disease. Collaborating institutions collected whole blood in K2EDTA tubes following their own protocols. For TCRbeta analysis, collaborators shipped samples in one of three forms: frozen whole blood, isolated PBMCs, or DNA extracted from either of those sample types. The germline V gene specifies MDHEN as CDR1 and SYDVKM as CDR2. CDR3 length: 14 amino acids, cysteine to phenylalanine. Solely the CDR3 DNA is kept, with 42 bases framed from the first base. V and J are truncated by 3 bases and 11 bases respectively, leaving an intervening sequence of 17 bases. Beyond this particular receptor, the publication reports: How much clinical and demographic metadata was included differed by source and by participant, and the metadata was provided uncurated.

To note about this clone: What this receptor recognizes is not known. Per-base quality was not reported, and no clone a single base away is much larger than it.

The immunoSEQ Assay, a bias-controlled multiplex PCR, was used to amplify TCRbeta CDR3 regions from genomic DNA. Regarding the original processing steps: Within the assay, amplification of reference gene primers was used to estimate how many nucleated cells each sample contained. To quantify the absolute abundance of each unique TCRbeta CDR3 rearrangement, sequence reads were collapsed and filtered. For each sample, productive Simpson clonality was calculated as the square root of Simpson's diversity index across productive rearrangements. This immuneACCESS table, as held by TCRdb, lists in-frame sequences with V and J called but not all clones. Of the missing ones, under half trace to an unresolved V gene in checked studies; the others have no known cause. That table supplies the V and J calls and clone size; D and trimming were determined from the DNA. This sample holds roughly 300,000 clones; 90% to 95% were observed only once. In total, the top ten clones hold 2% to 2.5% of the sample.

Sequenced sample: peripheral blood. The receptor was isolated from a woman in her 30s with COVID-19, enrolled during active disease. The V and J genes are TRBV28 and TRBJ1-5; TRBD1 is perhaps the D gene, given 6 matching bases. The CDR3 here reads CASSFLGQTIAQHF. The DNA sequence follows: TGTGCCAGCAGTTTCTTAGGACAGACTATAGCCCAGCATTTT.